This paragraph reports one T cell receptor beta chain. The entry originates in a study of blood T cell repertoires in COVID-19. For the study at large: Italy, Spain and the United States were the sources of the convalescent and acute COVID-19 samples.

Sequenced by immunoSEQ multiplex PCR; TCRdb stores in-frame clones only, minus some. The sample contains about 410,000 clones, about 90% of which appear only once. The ends lost 6 bases at V and 3 bases at J; junction bases unmatched: 8. CDR3 length equals 15 residues. CDR1 KGHDR and CDR2 SFDVKD come from the germline V gene. This sequence originates from a woman in her twenties or thirties who had recovered from COVID-19. Source material: PBMCs or T cells enriched from blood (not recorded which). The V and J genes are TRBV24-1 and TRBJ1-1, with 8 bases identical to TRBD1. Here the CDR3 reads CATSSPGGWYTEAFF. CDR3 coding DNA: TGTGCCACCAGTTCCCCAGGGGGCTGGTACACTGAAGCTTTCTTT.